Only one count was recorded for the clone carrying this T cell receptor (beta chain). What it binds is not known. This entry belongs to a study of OX40 agonist ivuxolimab in advanced cancers. Whole-study context: Partial response was recorded in three patients: one hepatocellular carcinoma and two cutaneous melanoma cases. Notes on the study in general: Among expanded peripheral T cells, antigen specificity went undetermined. With doses of 0.1 to 3.0 mg/kg, CD4+ and CD8+ blood T cells had undergone clonal expansion by week 6.

CDR3 length: 14 residues. Germline CDR1 is SEHNR and CDR2 is FQNEAQ (reference sequence). V lost 4 bases to trimming and J lost 1 base; unmatched junction nucleotides: 1. The repertoire was sequenced with immunoSEQ multiplex PCR; TCRdb's copy has only in-frame clones and lacks some. Found here are 65,000 or so clones, about 92% of them singletons; the top ten hold roughly an eighth. This sample comprised CD4+ or CD8+ T cells sorted from blood, obtained in a trial of the OX40 agonist ivuxolimab. This receptor was identified in an adult with an advanced solid tumor such as melanoma, head and neck, liver or kidney cancer. This sequence joins TRBV7-9 and TRBJ1-5; 7 nucleotides match TRBD1. DNA for the CDR3: TGTGCCAGCAGCTGGGACAGCAGCAATCAGCCCCAGCATTTT. This translates into CASSWDSSNQPQHF.